This entry features one TCR beta chain sequence. No antigen is known for it. J lost 5 bases, V lost 6 bases, and 5 bases had no gene match. The V gene's germline CDR1 is SNHLY and CDR2 FYNNEI. This CDR3 is 14 amino acids long. Data came from immunoSEQ multiplex PCR; TCRdb stores just in-frame clones and leaves some out. The sample records some 50,000 clones, roughly 90% being singletons. This record belongs to a study of OX40 agonist ivuxolimab in advanced cancers. Overall study: Ivuxolimab, which is an agonistic anti-OX40 (CD134) antibody, was administered to the patients. Of the participants, about 40% had some prior anti-PD-1, anti-PD-L1 or anti-CTLA-4 therapy, which was allowed.

General study results and limits: In CD8+ T cells, expanded clones were on average more numerous than in CD4+. By week 6 at 0.1 to 3.0 mg/kg, blood CD4+ and CD8+ T cells had expanded clonally.

This clonotype was obtained from an adult with an advanced solid tumor such as melanoma, head and neck, liver or kidney cancer. The sequencing here drew on CD4+ or CD8+ T cells sorted from blood, taken in a trial of the OX40 agonist ivuxolimab. V is TRBV2 and J is TRBJ2-5; 11 nucleotides agree with TRBD1. The CDR3 reads CASRTDRGRETQYF. In nucleotides, the CDR3 is TGTGCCAGCAGGACGGACAGGGGGCGTGAGACCCAGTACTTC.